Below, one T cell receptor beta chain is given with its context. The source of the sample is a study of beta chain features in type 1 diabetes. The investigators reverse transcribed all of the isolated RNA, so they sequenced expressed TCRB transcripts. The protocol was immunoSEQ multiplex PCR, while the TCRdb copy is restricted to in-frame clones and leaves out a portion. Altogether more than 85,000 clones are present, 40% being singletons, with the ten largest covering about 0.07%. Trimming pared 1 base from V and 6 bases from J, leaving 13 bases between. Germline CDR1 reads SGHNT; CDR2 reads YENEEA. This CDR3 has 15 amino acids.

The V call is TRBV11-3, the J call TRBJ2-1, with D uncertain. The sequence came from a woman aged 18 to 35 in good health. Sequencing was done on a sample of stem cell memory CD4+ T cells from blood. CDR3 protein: CASSLGSWPSNEQFF. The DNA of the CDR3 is TGTGCCAGCAGCTTAGGTAGCTGGCCGTCCAATGAGCAGTTCTTC.